A single sample is the source of the 20 T cell receptor beta chains below, sequenced in a study of blood T cells in healthy people across ages. Through a sample-barcoded 5' primer and a J-beta primer mix, a second PCR was run for roughly 7 to 11 cycles. TCRdb reprocessed the 5' RACE reads via MiXCR and lists one record per CDR3 protein. The data show fewer than 900,000 distinct CDR3 sequences, more than 40% seen once. Material for sequencing was blood. The receptors were sampled from a woman aged 60-70 years in good health.

The V gene is TRBV28, the J gene TRBJ2-7; D gene ambiguous. The ends were cut back, 6 bases at V and 2 bases at J, with 8 bases in the middle. The germline CDR1 and CDR2 sequences are MDHEN and SYDVKM. The CDR3 extends over 12 amino acids. CDR3 nucleotide sequence: TGTGCCAGCAGGCAATACGCCTACGAGCAGTACTTC. It translates to CASRQYAYEQYF.

The chain recombines TRBV7-3 with TRBJ2-7; D is perhaps TRBD1 (6 bases). Germline V lookup: CDR1 SGHTA, CDR2 FQGTGA. Trimming removed 1 base at V and 7 bases at J, with 17 bases between. There are 15 residues in the CDR3. The CDR3: CASSLMPSGAWEQYF. DNA for the CDR3: TGTGCCAGCAGCTTAATGCCCTCAGGGGCGTGGGAGCAGTACTTC. Based on the CDR3 plus reference TRBV7-3 and TRBJ2-7, the full variable domain is GAGVSQTPSNKVTEKGKYVELRCDPISGHTALYWYRQSLGQGPEFLIYFQGTGAADDSGLPNDRFFAVRPEGSVSTLKIQRTERGDSAVYLCASSLMPSGAWEQYFGPGTRLTVT.

This chain uses TRBV7-3 with TRBJ2-4; tentatively, D is TRBD1 (6 bases). CDR1 SGHTA and CDR2 FQGTGA come from the germline V gene. V was clipped by 5 bases and J by 1 base, with 9 bases between them. The CDR3 totals 14 residues. CDR3 DNA: TGTGCCAGCAGCCCTGACAGGGCCAAAAACATTCAGTACTTC. Amino acid sequence: CASSPDRAKNIQYF.

A few counts support this clonotype. The chain links TRBV9 to TRBJ2-5, with 13 nucleotides matching TRBD2. The trim removed 4 bases at V and 1 base at J, leaving 4 bases unmatched. Germline CDR1 and CDR2: SGDLS and YYNGEE. The CDR3 loop spans 16 amino acids. The CDR3 reads CASSPGTSGVQETQYF. DNA of the CDR3: TGTGCCAGCAGCCCCGGGACTAGCGGGGTCCAAGAGACCCAGTACTTC.

This clonotype was detected only a few times. This sequence joins TRBV3-1 and TRBJ2-5, with 7 bases identical to TRBD2. Looked up from germline, CDR1 is LGHDT and CDR2 is YNNKEL (reference sequence). The V gene end was trimmed by 0 bases and the J gene end by 7 bases; junction bases not matched to a gene: 5. The length of the CDR3 is 14 residues. Written as DNA, the CDR3 is TGTGCCAGCAGCCAAGAGGGGACGGGGGGGACCCAGTACTTC. Protein sequence: CASSQEGTGGTQYF.

This clonotype was seen at least ten times. The chain uses TRBV29-1 and TRBJ2-7, with 7 bases aligning to TRBD2. The CDR3 totals 15 residues. V lost 3 bases, J lost 3 bases, and 11 bases stayed unmatched. Looked up from germline, CDR1 is SQVTM and CDR2 is ANQGSEA. The DNA of the CDR3 is TGCAGCGTTGACGAAGAGGCGGGAGCAAGCTACGAGCAGTACTTC. It encodes CSVDEEAGASYEQYF.

This sequence joins TRBV28 and TRBJ1-1, with 8 nucleotides matching TRBD1. This CDR3 spans 13 amino acids. The V and J ends lost 4 bases and 11 bases, in that order; junction bases with no gene match: 9. Germline V gene data show CDR1 as MDHEN and CDR2 as SYDVKM. The CDR3 reads CASSSGQGIKAFF. CDR3 nucleotide sequence: TGTGCCAGCAGTTCCGGACAGGGTATAAAGGCTTTCTTT. The variable domain in full, with the rest retrieved from reference TRBV28 and TRBJ1-1, is DVKVTQSSRYLVKRTGEKVFLECVQDMDHENMFWYRQDPGLGLRLIYFSYDVKMKEKGDIPEGYSVSREKKERFSLILESASTNQTSMYLCASSSGQGIKAFFGQGTRLTVV.

This clonotype was observed a handful of times. The genes are TRBV5-1 and TRBJ1-1; TRBD1 is a possible D gene (5 bases). CDR1 is SGHRS and CDR2 is YFSETQ in the germline V gene. The length of the CDR3 is 13 residues. Trimming took 1 base from V and 5 from J, leaving 9 bases between them. CDR3 in amino acids: CASSLSRGTEAFF. DNA of the CDR3: TGCGCCAGCAGCTTGAGTCGGGGGACTGAAGCTTTCTTT. Supplemented by reference TRBV5-1 and TRBJ1-1, the full variable domain reads KAGVTQTPRYLIKTRGQQVTLSCSPISGHRSVSWYQQTPGQGLQFLFEYFSETQRNKGNFPGRFSGRQFSNSRSEMNVSTLELGDSALYLCASSLSRGTEAFFGQGTRLTVV.

V usage is TRBV28 and J usage is TRBJ2-3; D gene unclear. The CDR3 is 12 amino acids. Germline V gene lookup returns CDR1 MDHEN and CDR2 SYDVKM. V gave up 10 bases and J gave up 0 bases, with 8 bases separating them. The CDR3 loop is CATISSTDTQYF. The CDR3 DNA reads TGTGCCACCATCAGTAGCACAGATACGCAGTATTTT.

This clonotype turned up a few times. V usage is TRBV20-1 and J usage is TRBJ2-7, with D possibly being TRBD1 (5 bases). CDR3 length: 13 residues. The germline V and J ends were trimmed by 1 base and 5 bases, with 12 bases remaining between them. Per the germline V gene, CDR1 is DFQATT and CDR2 is SNEGSKA (reference sequence). CDR3: CSARAGREDEQYF. In nucleotides, the CDR3 is TGCAGTGCTAGAGCAGGCAGGGAAGACGAGCAGTACTTC.

On this clonotype: The junction does not match germline at one end; this may be a read error. This chain uses TRBV29-1 with TRBJ1-4; D may be TRBD1 (6 bases). The CDR3 extends over 14 amino acids. CDR1 is SQVTM, CDR2 ANQGSEA, per germline. CDR3 sequence (DNA): TGCAGCGTTCCCTTAGGGGGTTACGGTGAAGAACTGTTTTTT. Amino acid sequence: CSVPLGGYGEELFF.

This rearrangement joins TRBV18 to TRBJ1-5; weak D call: TRBD1 (6 bases). The CDR3 covers 16 residues. V dropped 6 bases and J dropped 3 bases, with 18 bases sitting between them. In germline, CDR1 is KGHSH, CDR2 LQKENI. The CDR3 nucleotides read TGTGCCAGCTCTCCGAGGAGGGGGAGCCTCAATCAGCCCCAGCATTTT. Translated: CASSPRRGSLNQPQHF.

The chain uses TRBV28 and TRBJ2-7; D may be TRBD1 or TRBD2 (5 bases each). The V gene lost 7 bases and the J gene lost 1 base, with 17 bases spanning the gap. The CDR3 has 15 residues. Germline V gene sequence: CDR1 MDHEN, CDR2 SYDVKM. CDR3 sequence: CASIHGADRSYEQYF. CDR3 in DNA: TGTGCCAGCATCCACGGGGCCGACCGTTCCTACGAGCAGTACTTC.

The CDR3 DNA reads as TGTGCCTGGGGCCTACAGGGCAATGAGCAGTACTTC. It specifies CAWGLQGNEQYF. This chain links TRBV30 with TRBJ2-7; possible D gene TRBD1, 6 bases. This CDR3 comprises 12 residues. Trimming left V 5 bases short and J 7 bases short, with 15 bases between. CDR1 is GTSNPN, CDR2 SVGIG, per germline (reference sequence).

The CDR3 nucleotides are TGTGCCAGCAGCCCAGGTCGGCAGGGGAGGGGAAAACTGTTTTTT. This gives the protein CASSPGRQGRGKLFF. The chain has TRBV7-2 and TRBJ1-4; possibly TRBD1 for D (6 bases). Trimming removed 5 bases at V and 10 bases at J, with 20 bases between. The germline CDR1 and CDR2 sequences are SGHTA and FQGNSA. CDR3 size: 15 residues.

The chain uses TRBV29-1 and TRBJ2-5; TRBD1 is a possible D gene (6 bases). Germline assignment: CDR1 SQVTM and CDR2 ANQGSEA. V was pared by 3 bases and J by 0 bases, with 14 bases between. This CDR3 has 15 residues. CDR3 sequence (DNA): TGCAGCGTTGAGGTTGGGGGCCAGTACCAAGAGACCCAGTACTTC. Its translation is CSVEVGGQYQETQYF.

J is TRBJ2-1 and V is TRBV7-9, with 13 bases matching TRBD2. V shed 11 bases, J shed 7 bases, and the junction held 2 bases outside the gene matches. Per the germline V gene, CDR1 is SEHNR and CDR2 is FQNEAQ (reference sequence). The CDR3 is made up of 12 amino acids. In DNA form, the CDR3 reads TGTGCCGGGGGACTAGCGGGGAATGAGCAGTTCTTC. Amino acids: CAGGLAGNEQFF.

V and J are TRBV6-2 or TRBV6-3 and TRBJ1-1, with TRBD1 as a possible D gene (5 bases). V dropped 1 base and J dropped 7 bases, with 7 bases sitting between them. Germline CDR1 MNHEY, CDR2 SVGEGT. The CDR3 is made up of 12 amino acids. Here the CDR3 reads CASSYWTSEAFF. The CDR3 DNA reads as TGTGCCAGCAGTTACTGGACAAGTGAAGCTTTCTTT.

This clonotype was picked up a small number of times. The chain combines TRBV5-1 with TRBJ2-5, with D possibly TRBD2 on 6 matching bases. Germline V CDR1 and CDR2: SGHRS, YFSETQ. With 4 bases removed from V and 4 bases from J, the gap between germline ends came to 11 bases. This CDR3 region has 13 residues. The CDR3 bases are TGCGCCAGCAGCGAGGGAGGTGGAGAGACCCAGTACTTC. Its protein is CASSEGGGETQYF.

The rearrangement uses TRBV4-3 and TRBJ2-3; 12 positions match TRBD1. CDR1 is LGHNA, CDR2 YSLEER, per germline. Trimming at V came to 4 bases and at J to 4 bases, leaving 6 bases not matched to a gene. The CDR3 covers 16 residues. Written as DNA, the CDR3 is TGCGCCAGCAGCCGGACCCGGGACAGGGGGCCAGATACGCAGTATTTT. Translation: CASSRTRDRGPDTQYF.